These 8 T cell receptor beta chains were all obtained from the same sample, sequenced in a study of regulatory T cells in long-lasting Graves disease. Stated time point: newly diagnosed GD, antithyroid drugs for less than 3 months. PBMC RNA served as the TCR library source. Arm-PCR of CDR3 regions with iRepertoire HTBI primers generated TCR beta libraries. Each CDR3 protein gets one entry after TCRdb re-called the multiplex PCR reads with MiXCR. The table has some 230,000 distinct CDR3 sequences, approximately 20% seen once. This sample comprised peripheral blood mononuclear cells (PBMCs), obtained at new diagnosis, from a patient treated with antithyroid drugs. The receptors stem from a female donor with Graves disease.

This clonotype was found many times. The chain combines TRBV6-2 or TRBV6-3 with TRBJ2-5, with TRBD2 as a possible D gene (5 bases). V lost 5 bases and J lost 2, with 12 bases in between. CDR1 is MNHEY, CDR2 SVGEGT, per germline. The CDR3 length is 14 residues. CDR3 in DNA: TGTGCCAGCAGTGATATCGGGGATCAAGAGACCCAGTACTTC. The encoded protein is CASSDIGDQETQYF.

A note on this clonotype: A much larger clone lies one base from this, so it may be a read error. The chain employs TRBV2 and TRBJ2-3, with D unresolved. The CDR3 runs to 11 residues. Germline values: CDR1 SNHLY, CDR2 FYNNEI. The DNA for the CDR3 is TGTGCCAGCAGTGACTTGGATATGCAGTATTTT. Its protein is CASSDLDMQYF. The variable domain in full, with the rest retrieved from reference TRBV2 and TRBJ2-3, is EPEVTQTPSHQVTQMGQEVILRCVPISNHLYFYWYRQILGQKVEFLVSFYNNEISEKSEIFDDQFSVERPDGSNFTLKIRSTKLEDSAMYFCASSDLDMQYFGPGTRLTVL.

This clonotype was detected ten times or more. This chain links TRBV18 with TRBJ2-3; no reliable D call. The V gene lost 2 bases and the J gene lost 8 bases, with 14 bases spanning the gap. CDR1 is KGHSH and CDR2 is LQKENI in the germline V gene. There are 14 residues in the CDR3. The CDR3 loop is CASSPDSSAGTQYF. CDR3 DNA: TGTGCCAGCTCACCAGATAGCTCGGCCGGTACGCAGTATTTT.

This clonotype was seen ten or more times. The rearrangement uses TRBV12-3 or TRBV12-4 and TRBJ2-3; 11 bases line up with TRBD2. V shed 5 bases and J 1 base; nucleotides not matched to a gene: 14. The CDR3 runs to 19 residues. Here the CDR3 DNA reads TGTGCCAGCAGTACTCGCCTACCAAAACTAGCGGGGGGCACAGATACGCAGTATTTT. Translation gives CASSTRLPKLAGGTDTQYF.

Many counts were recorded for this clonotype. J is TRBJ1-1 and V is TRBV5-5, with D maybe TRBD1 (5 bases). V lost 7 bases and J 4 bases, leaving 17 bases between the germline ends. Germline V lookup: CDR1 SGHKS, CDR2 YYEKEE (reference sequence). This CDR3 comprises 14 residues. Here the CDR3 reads CASRGGGGRTEAFF. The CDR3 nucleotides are TGTGCCAGCCGGGGGGGTGGAGGACGCACTGAAGCTTTCTTT.

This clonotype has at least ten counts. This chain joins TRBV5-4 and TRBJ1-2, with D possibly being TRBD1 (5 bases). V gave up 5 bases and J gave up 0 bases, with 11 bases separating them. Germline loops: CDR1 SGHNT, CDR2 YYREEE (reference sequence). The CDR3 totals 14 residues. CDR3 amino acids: CASRTRGANYGYTF. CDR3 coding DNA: TGTGCCAGCAGGACCCGGGGGGCTAACTATGGCTACACCTTC.

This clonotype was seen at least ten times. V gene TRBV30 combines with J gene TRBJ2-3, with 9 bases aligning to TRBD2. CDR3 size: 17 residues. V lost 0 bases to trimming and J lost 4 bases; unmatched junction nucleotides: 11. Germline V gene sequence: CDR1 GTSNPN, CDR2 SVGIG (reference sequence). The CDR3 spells CAWSVLGGLAGADTQYF. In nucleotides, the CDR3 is TGTGCCTGGAGTGTGTTAGGCGGGTTAGCGGGAGCAGATACGCAGTATTTT.

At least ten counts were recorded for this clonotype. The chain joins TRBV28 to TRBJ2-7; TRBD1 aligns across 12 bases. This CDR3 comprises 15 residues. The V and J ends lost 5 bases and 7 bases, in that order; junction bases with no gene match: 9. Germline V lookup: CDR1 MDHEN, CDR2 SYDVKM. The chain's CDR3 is CASSAPGQGAGEQYF. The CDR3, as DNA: TGTGCCAGCAGTGCTCCGGGACAGGGGGCCGGGGAGCAGTACTTC.